This TCR beta chain emerged from a study of long-term antiretroviral therapy in people with HIV. Assay version v3.0 of immunoSEQ was used, and it was run at survey level. Measured with immunoSEQ multiplex PCR; TCRdb has only the in-frame clones, and not every one. The repertoire holds about 12,000 clones, with 83% as singletons. V was cut by 3 bases and J by 7 bases, with 16 bases left in between. In germline, CDR1 is KGHSH, CDR2 LQKENI. The CDR3 is 15 amino acids. Details on this clone: Its antigen is unknown.

Study observations and caveats: Repertoire dominance by clones expanded before ART was seen at all time points. In HIV, the repertoires covered a tighter span of CDR3 lengths than in controls.

The study drew at least one pre-ART and at least two post-ART PBMC samples from every donor. Specimen: unsorted PBMCs, collected 3.4 years after starting antiretroviral therapy. This chain connects TRBV18 to TRBJ1-5, with a weak D call TRBD1 (6 bases). This sequence originates from a man aged 40-49 years with HIV. The CDR3: CASSPAGVERQPQHF. The DNA of the CDR3 is TGTGCCAGCTCACCGGCAGGGGTCGAGAGACAGCCCCAGCATTTT.